The rows below give T cell receptor beta chains drawn from one sample of a study of CD8+ T cells in alopecia areata. Profiled with immunoSEQ multiplex PCR; TCRdb holds only in-frame clones, not every one. The data contain 65,000 to 75,000 clones, 25% to 35% of them singletons. Sequencing was performed on CD8+ T cells sorted from blood, taken at week 4, from a patient treated with tofacitinib. Source of these receptors: a human donor with alopecia areata. Both conserved end residues are part of each CDR3. Each record gives: V gene, CDR3 length, D gene, J gene, clone size, CDR3 protein, CDR3 DNA. The D gene is left open where the match is weak. Size values are once, few and many counts, or a class for expanded clones, and some rows have none.

v_gene: TRBV6-4
len: 18
d_gene: TRBD1
j_gene: TRBJ2-1
abundance: NA
CDR3aa: CASSRTGGPLIAYNEQFF
CDR3nt: TGTGCCAGCTCCAGGACAGGGGGCCCTCTTATCGCCTACAATGAGCAGTTCTTC

v_gene: TRBV27
len: 14
d_gene: TRBD2
j_gene: TRBJ2-5
abundance: NA
CDR3aa: CASSPSGRVETQYF
CDR3nt: TGTGCCAGCAGCCCCAGCGGGAGGGTAGAGACCCAGTACTTC

v_gene: TRBV20-1
len: 11
d_gene: TRBD1
j_gene: TRBJ2-5
abundance: NA
CDR3aa: CSRQGQETQYF
CDR3nt: TGCAGCCGACAGGGGCAAGAGACCCAGTACTTC

v_gene: TRBV5-6
len: 14
d_gene: NA
j_gene: TRBJ2-7
abundance: NA
CDR3aa: CASSFARERYEQYF
CDR3nt: TGTGCCAGCAGCTTTGCCAGGGAACGTTACGAGCAGTACTTC

v_gene: TRBV19
len: 14
d_gene: NA
j_gene: TRBJ2-7
abundance: NA
CDR3aa: CASGPGASSYEQYF
CDR3nt: TGTGCCAGTGGACCCGGGGCAAGCTCCTACGAGCAGTACTTC

v_gene: TRBV30
len: 14
d_gene: NA
j_gene: TRBJ1-4
abundance: few
CDR3aa: CAWSEEPTNEKLFF
CDR3nt: TGTGCCTGGAGTGAGGAACCAACTAATGAAAAACTGTTTTTT

v_gene: TRBV29-1
len: 12
d_gene: NA
j_gene: TRBJ1-2
abundance: NA
CDR3aa: CSVSGLDYGYTF
CDR3nt: TGCAGCGTTTCGGGGTTGGACTATGGCTACACCTTC

v_gene: TRBV4-1
len: 17
d_gene: TRBD1
j_gene: TRBJ1-5
abundance: once
CDR3aa: CASSQDGIGTVNQPQHF
CDR3nt: TGCGCCAGCAGCCAAGATGGGATTGGGACAGTCAATCAGCCCCAGCATTTT

v_gene: TRBV29-1
len: 11
d_gene: NA
j_gene: TRBJ1-1
abundance: NA
CDR3aa: CSAPGNTEAFF
CDR3nt: TGCAGCGCCCCCGGGAACACTGAAGCTTTCTTT

v_gene: TRBV29-1
len: 14
d_gene: NA
j_gene: TRBJ2-1
abundance: once
CDR3aa: CSVAESHSYNEQFF
CDR3nt: TGCAGCGTAGCGGAGTCACACTCCTACAATGAGCAGTTCTTC

v_gene: TRBV7-9
len: 12
d_gene: NA
j_gene: TRBJ2-7
abundance: few
CDR3aa: CASSSLLSEQYF
CDR3nt: TGTGCCAGCAGCTCCCTCCTTTCCGAGCAGTACTTC

v_gene: TRBV29-1
len: 14
d_gene: NA
j_gene: TRBJ2-7
abundance: NA
CDR3aa: CSVAGQTSSYEQYF
CDR3nt: TGCAGCGTCGCCGGACAGACTAGCTCCTACGAGCAGTACTTC

v_gene: TRBV7-9
len: 13
d_gene: NA
j_gene: TRBJ1-1
abundance: few
CDR3aa: CASSPPGPLEAFF
CDR3nt: TGTGCCAGCAGCCCCCCGGGACCACTTGAAGCTTTCTTT

v_gene: TRBV29-1
len: 11
d_gene: NA
j_gene: TRBJ1-2
abundance: few
CDR3aa: CSVAVGNGYTF
CDR3nt: TGCAGCGTTGCAGTGGGGAATGGCTACACCTTC

v_gene: TRBV4-1
len: 16
d_gene: NA
j_gene: TRBJ2-5
abundance: NA
CDR3aa: CASSNEDPSYQETQYF
CDR3nt: TGCGCCAGCAGCAACGAGGACCCATCGTACCAAGAGACCCAGTACTTC

v_gene: TRBV4-1
len: 15
d_gene: TRBD2
j_gene: TRBJ2-7
abundance: NA
CDR3aa: CASSQVGTSGYEQYF
CDR3nt: TGCGCCAGCAGCCAAGTGGGGACTAGCGGATACGAGCAGTACTTC

v_gene: TRBV29-1
len: 13
d_gene: TRBD1
j_gene: TRBJ1-2
abundance: few
CDR3aa: CSVHGQGNYGYTF
CDR3nt: TGCAGCGTCCATGGACAGGGGAACTATGGCTACACCTTC

v_gene: TRBV19
len: 14
d_gene: TRBD1
j_gene: TRBJ2-5
abundance: few
CDR3aa: CASSSRDREETQYF
CDR3nt: TGTGCCAGTAGTAGCCGGGACAGGGAAGAGACCCAGTACTTC

v_gene: TRBV30
len: 11
d_gene: NA
j_gene: TRBJ1-2
abundance: few
CDR3aa: CAWSVWYGYTF
CDR3nt: TGTGCCTGGAGTGTATGGTATGGCTACACCTTC

v_gene: TRBV29-1
len: 15
d_gene: TRBD1
j_gene: TRBJ2-6
abundance: NA
CDR3aa: CSVRDRVHGANVLTF
CDR3nt: TGCAGCGTCCGGGACAGGGTGCACGGGGCCAACGTCCTGACTTTC

v_gene: TRBV4-1
len: 14
d_gene: TRBD1
j_gene: TRBJ1-4
abundance: NA
CDR3aa: CASSQGQLNEKLFF
CDR3nt: TGCGCCAGCAGCCAGGGACAGCTTAATGAAAAACTGTTTTTT

v_gene: TRBV11-2
len: 17
d_gene: NA
j_gene: TRBJ2-7
abundance: NA
CDR3aa: CASTEGSRRLVTYEQYF
CDR3nt: TGTGCCAGCACCGAAGGGTCCCGTAGACTAGTGACCTACGAGCAGTACTTC

v_gene: TRBV30
len: 13
d_gene: TRBD2
j_gene: TRBJ2-7
abundance: few
CDR3aa: CAWRMGTTYEQYF
CDR3nt: TGTGCCTGGAGAATGGGGACTACCTACGAGCAGTACTTC

v_gene: TRBV18
len: 13
d_gene: NA
j_gene: TRBJ2-1
abundance: medium-sized
CDR3aa: CASSPPGGNEQFF
CDR3nt: TGTGCCAGCTCACCACCAGGAGGCAATGAGCAGTTCTTC

v_gene: TRBV19
len: 14
d_gene: NA
j_gene: TRBJ1-1
abundance: NA
CDR3aa: CASSIGRSNTEAFF
CDR3nt: TGTGCCAGTAGTATCGGACGATCAAACACTGAAGCTTTCTTT

v_gene: TRBV25-1
len: 14
d_gene: NA
j_gene: TRBJ1-1
abundance: few
CDR3aa: CASSEGHRHAEAFF
CDR3nt: TGTGCCAGCAGTGAGGGTCACAGACACGCTGAAGCTTTCTTT

v_gene: TRBV19
len: 15
d_gene: NA
j_gene: TRBJ2-7
abundance: NA
CDR3aa: CASSPTAGNSYEQYF
CDR3nt: TGTGCCAGTAGTCCCACCGCAGGGAACTCCTACGAGCAGTACTTC

v_gene: TRBV29-1
len: 13
d_gene: NA
j_gene: TRBJ2-7
abundance: few
CDR3aa: CSVETGTNYEQYF
CDR3nt: TGCAGCGTCGAGACGGGAACTAACTACGAGCAGTACTTC

v_gene: TRBV11-2
len: 12
d_gene: NA
j_gene: TRBJ2-2
abundance: few
CDR3aa: CASSLYWGELFF
CDR3nt: TGTGCCAGCAGCTTATATTGGGGGGAGCTGTTTTTT

v_gene: TRBV7-9
len: 14
d_gene: NA
j_gene: TRBJ2-7
abundance: NA
CDR3aa: CASSSGGRAHEQYF
CDR3nt: TGTGCCAGCAGCTCTGGCGGAAGGGCCCACGAGCAGTACTTC

v_gene: TRBV30
len: 15
d_gene: NA
j_gene: TRBJ2-5
abundance: NA
CDR3aa: CAWSVLLGARETQYF
CDR3nt: TGTGCCTGGAGTGTACTGCTGGGGGCGAGGGAGACCCAGTACTTC

v_gene: TRBV5-1
len: 12
d_gene: NA
j_gene: TRBJ1-1
abundance: NA
CDR3aa: CASYGENTEAFF
CDR3nt: TGCGCCAGCTACGGGGAGAACACTGAAGCTTTCTTT

v_gene: TRBV29-1
len: 14
d_gene: TRBD2
j_gene: TRBJ2-1
abundance: NA
CDR3aa: CSASSGRALDEQFF
CDR3nt: TGCAGCGCCAGTAGCGGGAGGGCCCTCGATGAGCAGTTCTTC

v_gene: TRBV29-1
len: 14
d_gene: TRBD2
j_gene: TRBJ2-1
abundance: few
CDR3aa: CSVTTSGIYNEQFF
CDR3nt: TGCAGCGTTACGACTAGCGGGATTTACAATGAGCAGTTCTTC

v_gene: TRBV29-1
len: 17
d_gene: NA
j_gene: TRBJ2-3
abundance: few
CDR3aa: CSVPAWSGGILKDTQYF
CDR3nt: TGCAGCGTTCCCGCTTGGTCTGGGGGGATCTTGAAAGATACGCAGTATTTT

v_gene: TRBV30
len: 19
d_gene: TRBD2
j_gene: TRBJ2-3
abundance: NA
CDR3aa: CASPNFKPGTSGSTDTQYF
CDR3nt: TGTGCCTCCCCCAACTTCAAACCCGGGACTAGCGGCAGCACAGATACGCAGTATTTT

v_gene: TRBV2
len: 13
d_gene: TRBD2
j_gene: TRBJ2-1
abundance: NA
CDR3aa: CAGLERGRNEQFF
CDR3nt: TGTGCCGGCCTGGAGCGGGGGAGGAATGAGCAGTTCTTC

v_gene: TRBV18
len: 16
d_gene: TRBD2
j_gene: TRBJ2-7
abundance: NA
CDR3aa: CASSPPGLAGPYEQYF
CDR3nt: TGTGCCAGCTCACCACCTGGACTAGCGGGGCCCTACGAGCAGTACTTC

v_gene: TRBV29-1
len: 16
d_gene: NA
j_gene: TRBJ2-2
abundance: NA
CDR3aa: CSVEFAGGRDTGELFF
CDR3nt: TGCAGCGTTGAGTTCGCCGGGGGAAGGGATACCGGGGAGCTGTTTTTT

v_gene: TRBV7-9
len: 16
d_gene: TRBD2
j_gene: TRBJ2-3
abundance: NA
CDR3aa: CASSLPTSGSTDTQYF
CDR3nt: TGTGCCAGCAGCTTACCTACTAGCGGGAGCACAGATACGCAGTATTTT